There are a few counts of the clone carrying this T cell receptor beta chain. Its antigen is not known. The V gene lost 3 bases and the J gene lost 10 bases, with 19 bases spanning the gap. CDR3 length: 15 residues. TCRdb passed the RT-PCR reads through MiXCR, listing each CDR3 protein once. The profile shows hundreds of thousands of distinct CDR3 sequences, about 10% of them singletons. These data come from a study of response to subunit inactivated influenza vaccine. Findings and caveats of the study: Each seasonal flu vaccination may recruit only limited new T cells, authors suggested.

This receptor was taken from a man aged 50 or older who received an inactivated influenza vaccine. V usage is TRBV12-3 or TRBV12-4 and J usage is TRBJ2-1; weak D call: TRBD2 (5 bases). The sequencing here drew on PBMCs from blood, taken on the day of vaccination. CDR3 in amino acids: CASSFTEGRLDEQFF. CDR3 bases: TGTGCCAGCAGTTTTACTGAGGGCCGGCTAGACGAGCAGTTCTTC.